The 16 T cell receptor beta chains reported below all come from one sample, sequenced in a study of identical twins. From the 5' RACE reads, TCRdb called clonotypes with MiXCR, one entry per CDR3 protein. The sample records about 700,000 distinct CDR3 sequences, more than 6.5% being singletons. These data were also filed under a second study, of yellow fever vaccine responses in identical twins.

Sequenced: PBMCs. These receptors originate from a woman aged 18-30 years in good health.

This chain links TRBV12-3 or TRBV12-4 with TRBJ2-2; the D gene is possibly TRBD1 (6 bases). The CDR3 totals 13 residues. V lost 6 bases and J lost 6, with 11 bases in between. CDR3 DNA: TGTGCCAGCAGCCATACAGGGCCCGGGGAGCTGTTTTTT. Its translation: CASSHTGPGELFF.

This clonotype appeared many times. The chain couples TRBV29-1 to TRBJ1-2, with 7 positions matching TRBD1. V trimming: 3 bases; J trimming: 2 bases; junction bases outside the gene matches: 0. The germline V gene has CDR1 SQVTM and CDR2 ANQGSEA. This CDR3 contains 12 residues. The CDR3 loop reads CSVEGQNYGYTF. The CDR3 DNA follows: TGCAGCGTTGAGGGACAGAACTATGGCTACACCTTC.

DNA of the CDR3: TGCAGTGCTAGAGTCGAGACAATAAAGGGCTACACCTTC. Encoded protein: CSARVETIKGYTF. V and J are TRBV20-1 and TRBJ1-2; D unresolved. The length of the CDR3 is 13 residues. The V and J ends lost 1 base and 8 bases respectively, with 14 bases between them. CDR1 is DFQATT, CDR2 SNEGSKA, per germline (reference sequence).

This clonotype was counted only a few times. The chain carries TRBV7-2 and TRBJ1-1; D gene uncertain. Trimming cost V 1 base and J 1 base, with 7 bases left between them. Germline assignment: CDR1 SGHTA and CDR2 FQGNSA. The CDR3 covers 14 residues. The CDR3 DNA reads as TGTGCCAGCAGCTTAGGGATAACGAACACTGAAGCTTTCTTT. It encodes CASSLGITNTEAFF.

In its sample, this clonotype was seen many times. The chain employs TRBV29-1 and TRBJ2-2; D is ambiguous. V lost 5 bases, J lost 4 bases, and 8 bases lay in between. Germline V gene lookup returns CDR1 SQVTM and CDR2 ANQGSEA. CDR3 length: 12 residues. The CDR3 DNA reads TGCAGCGTTTCACAGCCCACCGGGGAGCTGTTTTTT. Protein product: CSVSQPTGELFF.

The genes are TRBV11-2 and TRBJ2-1, with a possible D match to TRBD2 (6 bases). CDR1 is SGHAT, CDR2 FQNNGV, per germline. The V gene lost 5 bases and the J gene lost 8 bases, with 25 bases spanning the gap. The CDR3 length is 17 residues. The CDR3 is CASSKTPAGPDPHEQFF. CDR3 coding DNA: TGTGCCAGCAGCAAAACCCCAGCGGGCCCAGATCCCCATGAGCAGTTCTTC.

This clonotype was seen only a few times. The chain has TRBV18 and TRBJ2-3; 7 positions match TRBD2. This CDR3 spans 18 amino acids. Trimming removed 5 bases from V and 2 bases from J; junction bases left unmatched: 16. CDR1 and CDR2 from the germline V gene are KGHSH and LQKENI. CDR3 sequence (DNA): TGTGCCAGCTCATTTAGCCTCTACAAAAGCGGGGCCACAGATACGCAGTATTTT. Translated, it gives CASSFSLYKSGATDTQYF.

The rearrangement uses TRBV5-1 and TRBJ2-5, with 7 bases matching TRBD2. Germline CDR1 SGHRS, CDR2 YFSETQ. The V segment lost 3 bases and the J segment 4 bases; nucleotides outside the gene matches: 12. This CDR3 region has 16 residues. CDR3 loop: CASSSQMTSLGETQYF. The CDR3 nucleotides read TGCGCCAGCAGCTCCCAAATGACTAGCTTGGGAGAGACCCAGTACTTC.

The rearrangement joins TRBV27 to TRBJ1-2; D call uncertain. This CDR3 is 14 amino acids long. Trimming pared 2 bases from V and 3 bases from J, leaving 10 bases between. The germline V gene encodes CDR1 MNHEY and CDR2 SMNVEV (reference sequence). Here the CDR3 DNA reads TGTGCCAGCAGTTTAACTTCGGGGTACTATGGCTACACCTTC. Protein product: CASSLTSGYYGYTF.

J is TRBJ2-7 and V is TRBV4-3; 11 nucleotides align to TRBD2. This CDR3 has 17 residues. The germline CDR1 and CDR2 sequences are LGHNA and YSLEER. V was pared by 2 bases and J by 6 bases, with 12 bases of the junction left unmatched. CDR3: CASSQKLAGEASVEQYF. CDR3 coding DNA: TGCGCCAGCAGCCAAAAACTAGCGGGAGAGGCTTCCGTCGAGCAGTACTTC.

This clonotype has at least ten counts. V is TRBV20-1 and J is TRBJ1-1; 8 nucleotides align to TRBD1. The CDR3 covers 16 residues. V trimming: 3 bases; J trimming: 4 bases; junction bases outside the gene matches: 13. The germline V gene encodes CDR1 DFQATT and CDR2 SNEGSKA (reference sequence). CDR3 sequence (DNA): TGCAGTGCTAGGCCGACAGGGGAAGAGATTACCACTGAAGCTTTCTTT. Its translation is CSARPTGEEITTEAFF.

This clonotype was picked up a small number of times. This chain links TRBV20-1 with TRBJ2-7; no firm D call. The CDR3 contains 13 residues. CDR1 and CDR2 (germline): DFQATT, SNEGSKA (reference sequence). V was shortened by 3 bases and J by 2 bases, with 11 bases between the two germline ends. Here the CDR3 DNA reads TGCAGTGCTAGGCGTCAGATAACCTACGAGCAGTACTTC. Residues: CSARRQITYEQYF.

This sequence joins TRBV18 and TRBJ1-2; D is uncertain. CDR3 length: 11 amino acids. V lost 8 bases to trimming and J lost 5 bases, with 9 bases between them. Germline V gene lookup returns CDR1 KGHSH and CDR2 LQKENI. DNA for the CDR3: TGTGCCAGCGCGACGGGTTATGGCTACACCTTC. Its protein is CASATGYGYTF.

This chain links TRBV27 with TRBJ2-1; D is perhaps TRBD2 (5 bases). CDR3 length equals 13 residues. In germline, CDR1 is MNHEY, CDR2 SMNVEV (reference sequence). V was clipped by 10 bases and J by 9 bases, with 19 bases between them. The CDR3 here is CAIGINGGSEQFF. The DNA for the CDR3 is TGTGCCATCGGCATCAACGGAGGCTCTGAGCAGTTCTTC.

The CDR3 DNA is TGCGCCAGCAGCCCATCCAGACTAGGGGCTGTCGGTGAGCAGTTCTTC. Translated, it gives CASSPSRLGAVGEQFF. The gene calls are TRBV4-3 and TRBJ2-1; maybe TRBD2 (6 bases). Germline CDR1 reads LGHNA; CDR2 reads YSLEER. V shed 4 bases and J shed 9 bases, with 22 bases lying between them. The CDR3 sequence is 16 residues long.

V usage is TRBV30 and J usage is TRBJ2-3; D unresolved. The CDR3 totals 14 residues. The V end lost 2 bases, the J end lost 8 bases, and 17 bases lay between the germline ends. Germline CDR1 and CDR2: GTSNPN and SVGIG (reference sequence). CDR3 coding DNA: TGTGCCTGGAGTCCCCCCCGACCTGGGCGTACGCAGTATTTT. It translates to CAWSPPRPGRTQYF.